The 16 T cell receptor beta chains listed next were all sequenced from one sample in a study of identical twins. TCRdb re-called the 5' RACE reads with MiXCR, one entry per CDR3 protein. The top ten hold roughly 3% of the sample, which has 450,000 to 650,000 distinct CDR3 sequences, just under 10% seen once. The same sample was also studied in work on yellow fever vaccine responses in identical twins.

Source material: PBMCs. The source of these receptors is a woman younger than 30 in good health.

This clonotype was detected many times. The chain uses TRBV7-9 and TRBJ2-5; the D gene could be TRBD1 or TRBD2 (5 bases each). In germline, CDR1 is SEHNR, CDR2 FQNEAQ (reference sequence). The V end lost 2 bases, the J end lost 13 bases, and 14 bases lay between the germline ends. There are 12 residues in the CDR3. CDR3 bases: TGTGCCAGCAGCTTAACCCCGGGACCGTTGTACTTC. Translating gives CASSLTPGPLYF. Full variable domain (outside the CDR3, taken from reference TRBV7-9 and TRBJ2-5): DTGVSQNPRHKITKRGQNVTFRCDPISEHNRLYWYRQTLGQGPEFLTYFQNEAQLEKSRLLSDRFSAERPKGSFSTLEIQRTEQGDSAMYLCASSLTPGPLYFGPGTRLLVL.

In its sample, this clonotype was seen a few times. The chain uses TRBV10-3 and TRBJ2-7; 7 bases align to TRBD1. Germline trimming cut 10 bases from V and 2 bases from J; bases unmatched to any gene: 8. Germline CDR1 is ENHRY and CDR2 is SYGVKD. This CDR3 spans 13 amino acids. The DNA for the CDR3 is TGTGCCACGGAGACAGGGCTCACCTACGAGCAGTACTTC. Its protein is CATETGLTYEQYF.

Only a few counts were recorded for this clonotype. V gene TRBV3-1 combines with J gene TRBJ1-1; D is possibly TRBD1 (6 bases). Germline CDR1 reads LGHDT; CDR2 reads YNNKEL (reference sequence). CDR3 length: 15 residues. Trimming removed 2 bases at V and 5 bases at J, with 15 bases between. The CDR3 is CASSQWGRGGTEAFF. As DNA, the CDR3 is TGTGCCAGCAGCCAATGGGGCAGGGGAGGAACTGAAGCTTTCTTT.

This clonotype was seen a handful of times. V usage is TRBV29-1 and J usage is TRBJ1-2; unclear D gene. Trimming cost V 4 bases and J 2 bases, with 5 bases left between them. The CDR3 is made up of 11 amino acids. From germline, CDR1 is SQVTM and CDR2 ANQGSEA. The DNA of the CDR3 is TGCAGCGTTGTGGAGAACTATGGCTACACCTTC. Its protein product is CSVVENYGYTF.

Many counts were recorded for this clonotype. The genes are TRBV24-1 and TRBJ2-2, with 8 bases that match TRBD1. The CDR3 has 16 amino acids. V trimming: 2 bases; J trimming: 3 bases; junction bases outside the gene matches: 4. The germline CDR1 and CDR2 sequences are KGHDR and SFDVKD. CDR3 sequence (DNA): TGTGCCACCAGTGATTCCGACAGGGGTGACACCGGGGAGCTGTTTTTT. As protein: CATSDSDRGDTGELFF.

This clonotype has more than one count but fewer than ten. The V and J genes are TRBV11-2 and TRBJ2-2; a possible D gene is TRBD1 (6 bases). Germline V gene data show CDR1 as SGHAT and CDR2 as FQNNGV. The CDR3 has 18 amino acids. Trimming stripped 5 bases from V and 0 bases from J, with 19 bases between. In DNA, the CDR3 is TGTGCCAGCAGCCGACCCATTCGGGACACTACGAACACCGGGGAGCTGTTTTTT. This gives the protein CASSRPIRDTTNTGELFF.

The table lists this clonotype with a few counts. The chain uses TRBV15 and TRBJ2-7; D unresolved. The CDR3 consists of 12 residues. Germline values: CDR1 LNHNV, CDR2 YYDKDF (reference sequence). V was trimmed by 5 bases and J by 5 bases, leaving 10 bases between them. CDR3 protein: CATSGPGHEQYF. As DNA, the CDR3 is TGTGCCACCAGCGGGCCTGGCCACGAGCAGTACTTC.

This clonotype was recorded many times. The chain recombines TRBV5-1 with TRBJ2-1, with a possible D match to TRBD1 (5 bases). The CDR3 runs to 15 residues. Trimming cost V 0 bases and J 1 base, with 8 bases left between them. In germline, CDR1 is SGHRS, CDR2 YFSETQ. The CDR3 nucleotides read TGCGCCAGCAGCTTGGAGACAGCTTCCTACAATGAGCAGTTCTTC. It specifies CASSLETASYNEQFF.

The gene calls are TRBV25-1 and TRBJ2-1; 7 nucleotides line up with TRBD1. The germline gives CDR1 MGHDK, CDR2 SYGVNS. The junction had 6 bases not matched to a gene; V was cut back by 7 bases and J by 6 bases. This CDR3 has 13 residues. The CDR3: CASKGQVLNEQFF. The CDR3 nucleotides read TGTGCCAGCAAAGGACAGGTGCTCAATGAGCAGTTCTTC.

A note on this clonotype: Germline and junction disagree at one end, which may indicate a read error. The chain is built from TRBV20-1 and TRBJ2-5; D ambiguous. The CDR3 sequence is 15 residues long. The germline CDR1 and CDR2 sequences are DFQATT and SNEGSKA (reference sequence). In nucleotides, the CDR3 is TGCAGTGCTAGAGATAGGGCTAGACATCAAGGGACCCAGTACTTC. Amino acid sequence: CSARDRARHQGTQYF.

The chain recombines TRBV11-3 with TRBJ2-3, with a possible D match to TRBD2 (6 bases). The CDR3 extends over 15 amino acids. Germline CDR1 is SGHNT and CDR2 is YENEEA. V was cut by 5 bases and J by 2 bases, with 14 bases left in between. In DNA form, the CDR3 reads TGTGCCAGCAGCCGCGATAGCGGAAACACAGATACGCAGTATTTT. It specifies CASSRDSGNTDTQYF.

V gene TRBV9 combines with J gene TRBJ2-5; no firm D call. Germline V CDR1 and CDR2: SGDLS, YYNGEE. The ends were cut back, 2 bases at V and 1 base at J, with 3 bases in the middle. The length of the CDR3 is 12 residues. CDR3 DNA: TGTGCCAGCAGCGTCTTCCAAGAGACCCAGTACTTC. Amino acids: CASSVFQETQYF. Full variable domain (remainder filled in from reference TRBV9 and TRBJ2-5): DSGVTQTPKHLITATGQRVTLRCSPRSGDLSVYWYQQSLDQGLQFLIQYYNGEERAKGNILERFSAQQFPDLHSELNLSSLELGDSALYFCASSVFQETQYFGPGTRLLVL.

This clonotype was picked up a small number of times. The chain recombines TRBV2 with TRBJ2-1; 8 bases are shared with TRBD2. J was trimmed by 7 bases and V by 6 bases; bases with no gene match: 20. CDR1 and CDR2 (germline): SNHLY, FYNNEI. This CDR3 has 18 residues. This chain's CDR3 is CASRTAPLPGLGMNEQFF. The CDR3, as DNA: TGTGCCAGCAGAACCGCCCCCCTCCCGGGACTAGGGATGAATGAGCAGTTCTTC.

This clonotype has at least ten counts. The chain links TRBV6-5 to TRBJ2-7; 12 bases fit TRBD1. CDR3 length equals 15 residues. The germline gives CDR1 MNHEY, CDR2 SVGAGI. The trim removed 2 bases at V and 6 bases at J, leaving 5 bases unmatched. The CDR3 sequence: CASSYDGTGGGEQYF. CDR3 nucleotide sequence: TGTGCCAGCAGTTACGATGGGACAGGGGGCGGCGAGCAGTACTTC.

The rearrangement uses TRBV27 and TRBJ2-5; D unclear. V lost 5 bases, J lost 4 bases, and 11 bases lay in between. The V gene's germline CDR1 is MNHEY and CDR2 SMNVEV (reference sequence). This CDR3 spans 13 amino acids. CDR3 protein: CASSRVWGETQYF. The CDR3 DNA reads TGTGCCAGCAGTCGGGTTTGGGGAGAGACCCAGTACTTC.

A few counts support this clonotype. The chain couples TRBV4-3 to TRBJ2-7; no definite D call. The V and J ends lost 0 bases and 2 bases respectively, with 11 bases between them. The CDR3 has 15 residues. The germline V gene encodes CDR1 LGHNA and CDR2 YSLEER. CDR3 sequence: CASSQDRQPAYEQYF. CDR3 DNA: TGCGCCAGCAGCCAAGATCGTCAGCCCGCCTACGAGCAGTACTTC.